This T cell receptor (beta chain) appears in the sequencing data of a study of beta chain features in type 1 diabetes (dated 2018 in TCRdb). Some background on the complete study: No differences in mean age, gender distribution, total cell number or subset yield were found between patients and healthy donors. A total of roughly 98,000,000 sorted cells were examined across all samples, and RNA yield correlated strongly with the number of cells per subset. In the study, TCRB repertoires of sorted circulating CD4+ T cell subsets from recently diagnosed type 1 diabetes patients were compared with those of matched healthy donors. Regulatory and stem cell-like memory subsets were obtained from only 8 patients and roughly eight healthy donors, while naive and central memory subsets were obtained from all 30 or so donors.

The full study reports these points: Because cDNA was sequenced instead of genomic DNA, activated cells with high expression could be over-represented, although the groups did not differ in activation or CD3 levels. Patients with type 1 diabetes made fewer insertions and deleted more nucleotides at VDJ recombination sites, implying thymic rearrangement abnormalities. Naive, central memory and regulatory TCRB repertoires appeared to be more alike among patients than among healthy donors. Type 1 diabetes patients showed a moderate but significant shortening of TCRB CDR3 length in all four CD4+ subsets. PCR may preferentially amplify shorter templates, but because patient and control samples were amplified and corrected together, any resulting skew would affect both groups equally. Because the HLA sub-analyses included only small numbers of individuals, any influence of HLA type on TCRB rearrangement was left unresolved.

Reading from cysteine to phenylalanine, the CDR3 counts 15 amino acids. The DNA shown is the 45-base CDR3, in frame from base 1. V and J are truncated by 1 base and 0 bases respectively, leaving an intervening sequence of 7 bases. The germline V gene sets CDR1 to SGHNT and CDR2 to YENEEA. The entire isolated RNA was reverse transcribed using the High Capacity cDNA Reverse Transcription Kit, and thus expressed TCRB transcripts were sequenced. Stem cell-like memory T cell samples underwent survey-depth immunoSEQ sequencing, averaging approximately 1 million total reads per sample. Sorted cells were lysed in RLT buffer, and RNA was extracted using DNase-treated RNeasy Micro or Mini kits according to cell number. To prevent cross-contamination, each cell subset was processed individually, whereas patient and healthy donor samples were processed jointly. TCRB sequences were amplified from cDNA with the immunoSEQ multiplex PCR, producing 87-bp fragments spanning the CDR3 region. The amplicons were sequenced using the Illumina HiSeq platform. The authors' pipeline ran thus. Synthetic template baselines were used to correct PCR bias computationally, reads within Hamming distance 2 were collapsed together, and singletons that could not be merged were discarded. Reads were aligned against IMGT so that V, D and J genes, CDR3 length and insertions or deletions at six rearrangement sites could be assigned. Within each subset, clonotype counts were normalized to the number of sorted cells before true diversity and Gini coefficients were calculated with the tcR R package. Repertoire sharing was quantified using the overlap coefficient calculated on TCRB nucleotide sequences. TCRdb re-hosts the immuneACCESS table, in-frame sequences only. Its copies lack some clones; in the studies checked, an unresolved V gene accounts for under half of them, and the cause for the rest is not known. V, J and clone size are taken as reported in that table, and D and trimming were inferred from the DNA itself. The sample table shows tens of thousands of clones, and just under 65% are seen once. Clones ranked in the top ten supply 0.29% of the sample.

A single peripheral blood draw of 90 to 150 mL on average was collected from each donor into heparinised tubes. Naive, central memory, regulatory and stem cell-like memory CD4+ T cells were sorted on a BD FACSAria II using a panel including CD45RO, CCR7, CD25, CD127, CD95 and CD27. Purity was above 95% for every sorted population. PBMCs were isolated right away by Lymphoprep density gradient centrifugation and were stained directly, without culture. To minimize batch effects, samples were stained and sorted in pairs, one healthy donor with one patient per experiment. There are a few counts of this clone. No cognate antigen has been identified for it. No much larger clonotype is one base removed from it; base qualities were not supplied.

The rearrangement joined TRBV11-3 to TRBJ2-1, with no confident D gene call. The receptor's source is a woman in her 30s with type 1 diabetes. The sequencing input was stem cell memory CD4+ T cells from blood. What this sample's cell subset or site label stands for: stem cell-like memory CD4+ T cells. Read as DNA, the sequence is TGTGCCAGCAGCTTAGCCCCGGGCTCCTACAATGAGCAGTTCTTC. It translates as CASSLAPGSYNEQFF.